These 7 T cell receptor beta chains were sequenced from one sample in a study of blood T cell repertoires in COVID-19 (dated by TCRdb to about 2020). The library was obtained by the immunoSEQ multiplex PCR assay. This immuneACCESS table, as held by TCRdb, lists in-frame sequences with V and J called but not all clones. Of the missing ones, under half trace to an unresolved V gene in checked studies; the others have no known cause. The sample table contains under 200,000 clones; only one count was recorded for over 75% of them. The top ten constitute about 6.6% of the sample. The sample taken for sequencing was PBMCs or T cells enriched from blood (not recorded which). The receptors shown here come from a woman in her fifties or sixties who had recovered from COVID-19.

The CDR3 nucleotides read TGTGCCAGCAGTTGGACGGACTATAGCAATCAGCCCCAGCATTTT. It translates to CASSWTDYSNQPQHF. The rearrangement joins TRBV2 to TRBJ1-5, with D uncertain. V lost 5 bases and J lost 0, with 11 bases in between. Per the germline V gene, CDR1 is SNHLY and CDR2 is FYNNEI. The CDR3 length is 15 residues.

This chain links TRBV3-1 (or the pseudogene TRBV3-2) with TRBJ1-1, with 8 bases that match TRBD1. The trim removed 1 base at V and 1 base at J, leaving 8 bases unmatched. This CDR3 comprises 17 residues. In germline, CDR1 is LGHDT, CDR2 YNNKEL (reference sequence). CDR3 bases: TGTGCCAGCAGCCAAGGTTCCCCCAGGGGGCAGAACACTGAAGCTTTCTTT. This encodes CASSQGSPRGQNTEAFF.

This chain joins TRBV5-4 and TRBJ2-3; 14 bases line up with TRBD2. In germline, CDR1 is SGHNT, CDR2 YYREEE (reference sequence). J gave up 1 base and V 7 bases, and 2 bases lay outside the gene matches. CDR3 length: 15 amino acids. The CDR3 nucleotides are TGTGCCAGCCGACTAGCGGGGGGGCGCACAGATACGCAGTATTTT. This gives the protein CASRLAGGRTDTQYF.

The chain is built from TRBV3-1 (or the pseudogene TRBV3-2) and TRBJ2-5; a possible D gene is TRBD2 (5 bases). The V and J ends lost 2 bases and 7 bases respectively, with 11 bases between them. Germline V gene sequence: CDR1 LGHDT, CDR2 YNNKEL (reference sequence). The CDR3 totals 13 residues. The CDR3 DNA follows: TGTGCCAGCAGCCAACGCCAAGAGGGGACCCAGTACTTC. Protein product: CASSQRQEGTQYF.

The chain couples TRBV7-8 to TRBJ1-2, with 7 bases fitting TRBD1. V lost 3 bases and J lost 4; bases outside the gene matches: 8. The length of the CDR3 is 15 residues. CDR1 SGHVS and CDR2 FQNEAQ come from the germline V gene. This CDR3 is CASSLRLAGGYGYTF. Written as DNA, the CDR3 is TGTGCCAGCAGCTTGCGATTGGCAGGGGGCTATGGCTACACCTTC.

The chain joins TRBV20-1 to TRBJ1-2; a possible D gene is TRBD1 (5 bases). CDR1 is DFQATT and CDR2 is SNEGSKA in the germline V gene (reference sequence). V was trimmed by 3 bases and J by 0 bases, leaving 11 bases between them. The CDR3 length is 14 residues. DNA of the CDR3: TGCAGTGCTAGTAACAGGAGAACTAACTATGGCTACACCTTC. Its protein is CSASNRRTNYGYTF.

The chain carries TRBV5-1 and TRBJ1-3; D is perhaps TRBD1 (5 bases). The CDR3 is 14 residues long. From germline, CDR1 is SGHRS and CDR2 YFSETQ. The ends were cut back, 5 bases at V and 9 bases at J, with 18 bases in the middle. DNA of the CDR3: TGCGCCAGCAGACGGCTTTTAGGGGAAAGCACCATATATTTT. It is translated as CASRRLLGESTIYF.